What follows are 19 T cell receptor beta chains derived from one specimen sequenced in a study of blood T cell repertoires in COVID-19. Only in-frame clones appear in the TCRdb table, and some are missing; sequencing was by immunoSEQ multiplex PCR. This sample has 200,000 to 300,000 clones, with around 87% found just once. Source material: peripheral blood. The receptors were sampled from a woman aged 60 to 75 with COVID-19, enrolled during active disease.

CDR3 nucleotides: TGTGCCAGCAGCCAAGTCTACAGGATAAGCACAGATACGCAGTATTTT. Protein: CASSQVYRISTDTQYF. The J gene is TRBJ2-3, the V gene TRBV3-1 (or the pseudogene TRBV3-2), with D possibly TRBD1 on 5 matching bases. Germline V gene lookup returns CDR1 LGHDT and CDR2 YNNKEL (reference sequence). CDR3 length equals 16 residues. V lost 1 base and J 0 bases, leaving 11 bases between the germline ends.

The genes are TRBV28 and TRBJ2-1; TRBD1 aligns across 8 bases. V was pared by 5 bases and J by 4 bases, with 7 bases of the junction left unmatched. CDR3 length: 15 amino acids. CDR1 and CDR2 from the germline V gene are MDHEN and SYDVKM. The CDR3, as DNA: TGTGCCAGCAGTCCATTGACAGGGGTGTACAATGAGCAGTTCTTC. The encoded protein is CASSPLTGVYNEQFF.

The rearrangement links TRBV7-3 to TRBJ1-5, with unresolved D. V lost 5 bases and J 4 bases, leaving 9 bases between the germline ends. In germline, CDR1 is SGHTA, CDR2 FQGTGA. This CDR3 has 13 residues. In DNA, the CDR3 is TGTGCCAGCAGCGAGCAGCGAAATCAGCCCCAGCATTTT. Translation gives CASSEQRNQPQHF.

In its sample, this clone was seen a few times. The V gene is TRBV9, the J gene TRBJ1-2; no clear D gene. Per the germline V gene, CDR1 is SGDLS and CDR2 is YYNGEE. The CDR3 is made up of 13 amino acids. V was trimmed by 2 bases and J by 4 bases, leaving 9 bases between them. The CDR3 DNA sequence: TGTGCCAGCAGCGTGGACGGACTCTATGGCTACACCTTC. It encodes CASSVDGLYGYTF.

The gene calls are TRBV7-9 and TRBJ1-5; possible D gene TRBD1, 5 bases. The ends were cut back, 1 base at V and 6 bases at J, with 10 bases in the middle. Looked up from germline, CDR1 is SEHNR and CDR2 is FQNEAQ (reference sequence). This CDR3 has 14 residues. The CDR3 sequence is CASSLVGDGQPQHF. The CDR3, as DNA: TGTGCCAGCAGCTTAGTAGGGGATGGTCAGCCCCAGCATTTT.

The gene calls are TRBV6-6 and TRBJ1-2, with 7 bases that match TRBD1. The CDR3 covers 13 residues. Trimming cost V 5 bases and J 7 bases; bases outside gene matches: 7. Germline V gene sequence: CDR1 MNHNY, CDR2 SVGAGI (reference sequence). CDR3 DNA sequence: TGTGCCAGCAGTCAAACAGGGGTGACTGGCTACACCTTC. Protein: CASSQTGVTGYTF.

This clone was recorded only once. V and J are TRBV23-1 and TRBJ1-3, with D perhaps TRBD1 (5 bases). TRBV23-1 is filed as an ORF, its function uncertain. V dropped 4 bases and J dropped 0 bases, with 19 bases sitting between them. The CDR3 runs 18 residues. CDR3 residues: CASSPTNSGTDSGNTIYF. CDR3 sequence (DNA): TGCGCCAGCAGTCCCACAAACAGCGGGACGGACTCTGGAAACACCATATATTTT.

The chain employs TRBV30 and TRBJ1-1; D may be TRBD1 (5 bases). V dropped 2 bases and J dropped 4 bases, with 8 bases sitting between them. Germline V gene lookup returns CDR1 GTSNPN and CDR2 SVGIG (reference sequence). The CDR3 has 12 amino acids. DNA of the CDR3: TGTGCCTGGAGTCGACAGATCACTGAAGCTTTCTTT. It yields the protein CAWSRQITEAFF.

The chain is built from TRBV6-2 or TRBV6-3 and TRBJ2-4; 8 bases are a match to TRBD1. The germline gives CDR1 MNHEY, CDR2 SVGEGT. The CDR3 contains 15 residues. V shed 4 bases and J 7 bases; nucleotides not matched to a gene: 9. The DNA of the CDR3 is TGTGCCAGCAGTTCCCCCCTCGACAGGGGTAACATTCAGTACTTC. Translating gives CASSSPLDRGNIQYF.

This clone was recorded once. The chain is built from TRBV6-4 and TRBJ1-3; no definite D call. V was shortened by 8 bases and J by 0 bases, with 14 bases between the two germline ends. This CDR3 has 15 residues. Germline V CDR1 and CDR2: MRHNA, SNTAGT. The CDR3 coding sequence is TGTGCCAGCCTCCCTCGACGGAGCTCTGGAAACACCATATATTTT. Translating gives CASLPRRSSGNTIYF.

The chain joins TRBV19 to TRBJ1-5; tentatively, D is TRBD1 (5 bases). The V gene lost 8 bases and the J gene lost 0 bases, with 17 bases spanning the gap. Germline assignment: CDR1 LNHDA and CDR2 SQIVND (reference sequence). The CDR3 covers 16 residues. This CDR3 is CASRTRGKYSNQPQHF. CDR3 nucleotides: TGTGCCAGTCGAACTCGGGGGAAATATAGCAATCAGCCCCAGCATTTT. The whole variable domain, filled in from reference TRBV19 and TRBJ1-5, reads DGGITQSPKYLFRKEGQNVTLSCEQNLNHDAMYWYRQDPGQGLRLIYYSQIVNDFQKGDIAEGYSVSREKKESFPLTVTSAQKNPTAFYLCASRTRGKYSNQPQHFGDGTRLSIL.

The chain links TRBV27 to TRBJ1-1, with D uncertain. CDR3 length equals 16 residues. V was clipped by 5 bases and J by 6 bases, with 22 bases between them. Germline V lookup: CDR1 MNHEY, CDR2 SMNVEV (reference sequence). Here the CDR3 reads CASSGDTVSLAAEAFF. In DNA form, the CDR3 reads TGTGCCAGCAGTGGCGACACCGTGAGCTTAGCGGCTGAAGCTTTCTTT.

J is TRBJ1-5 and V is TRBV6-6; TRBD1 agrees at 9 bases. The V and J ends lost 8 bases and 5 bases, in that order; junction bases with no gene match: 13. CDR3 length: 16 amino acids. CDR1 MNHNY and CDR2 SVGAGI come from the germline V gene (reference sequence). In DNA form, the CDR3 reads TGTGCCAGCGGGGACCAGGGACAGGGCTATCATCAGCCCCAGCATTTT. It codes for CASGDQGQGYHQPQHF.

The rearrangement links TRBV6-6 to TRBJ1-2, with 8 bases that match TRBD1. V lost 3 bases, J lost 8 bases, and 11 bases stayed unmatched. This CDR3 is 15 amino acids long. Germline CDR1 MNHNY, CDR2 SVGAGI (reference sequence). The CDR3 sequence: CASSYSTTGARGYTF. The CDR3 nucleotides are TGTGCCAGCAGTTATTCAACGACAGGGGCAAGAGGCTACACCTTC.

The chain has TRBV7-3 and TRBJ2-1, with 7 bases identical to TRBD2. Germline V gene lookup returns CDR1 SGHTA and CDR2 FQGTGA. V trimming: 5 bases; J trimming: 10 bases; junction bases outside the gene matches: 17. CDR3 size: 16 residues. The CDR3 here is CASSDPTSPAGWEQFF. The CDR3 DNA reads TGTGCCAGCAGCGACCCGACTAGCCCAGCCGGATGGGAGCAGTTCTTC.

The chain recombines TRBV6-4 with TRBJ1-5; 7 bases align to TRBD1. V shed 0 bases, J shed 5 bases, and the junction held 1 base outside the gene matches. Germline CDR1 MRHNA, CDR2 SNTAGT. CDR3 length equals 14 residues. CDR3 amino acids: CASSDSGGDQPQHF. DNA for the CDR3: TGTGCCAGCAGTGACTCAGGGGGCGATCAGCCCCAGCATTTT.

CDR3 in amino acids: CASSLTAGGWYNEQFF. The CDR3 nucleotides are TGTGCCAGCAGCTTAACAGCGGGAGGGTGGTACAATGAGCAGTTCTTC. The chain employs TRBV7-3 and TRBJ2-1; 10 bases match TRBD2. This CDR3 region has 16 residues. CDR1 and CDR2 from the germline V gene are SGHTA and FQGTGA. Unmatched junction bases numbered 3, after V lost 0 bases and J lost 4 bases.

The chain recombines TRBV19 with TRBJ2-3, with a tentative D call TRBD2 (6 bases). The CDR3 runs to 15 residues. Per germline, CDR1 LNHDA and CDR2 SQIVND (reference sequence). The V gene lost 3 bases and the J gene lost 7 bases, with 17 bases spanning the gap. For the CDR3, the DNA is TGTGCCAGTAGTATTGCGGGATCCCAGAGGAATACGCAGTATTTT. Amino acid sequence: CASSIAGSQRNTQYF.

This clone occurred once. The chain couples TRBV6-1 to TRBJ2-7; tentatively, D is TRBD2 (5 bases). CDR1 and CDR2 from the germline V gene are MNHNS and SASEGT. Trimming took off 1 base at V and 0 bases at J, with 22 bases between the two ends. This CDR3 is built from 19 residues. This CDR3 reads CASSEVRARTSTSSYEQYF. The CDR3 DNA reads TGTGCCAGCAGTGAAGTAAGGGCTAGAACCTCTACTAGCTCCTACGAGCAGTACTTC.